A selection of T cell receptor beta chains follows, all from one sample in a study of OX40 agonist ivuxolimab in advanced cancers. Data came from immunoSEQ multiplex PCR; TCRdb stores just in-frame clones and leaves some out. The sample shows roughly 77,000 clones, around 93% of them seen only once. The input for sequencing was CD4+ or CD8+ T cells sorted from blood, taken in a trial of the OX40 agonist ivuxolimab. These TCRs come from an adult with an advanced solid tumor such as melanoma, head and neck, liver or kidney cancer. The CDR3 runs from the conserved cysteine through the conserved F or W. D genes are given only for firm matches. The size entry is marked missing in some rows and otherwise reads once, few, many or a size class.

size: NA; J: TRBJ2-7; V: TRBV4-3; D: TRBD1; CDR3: CASSQDPGGTYEQYF; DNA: TGCGCCAGCAGCCAAGACCCAGGGGGAACCTACGAGCAGTACTTC
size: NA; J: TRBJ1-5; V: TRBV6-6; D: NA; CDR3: CASVIRVGQPQHF; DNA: TGTGCCAGCGTTATAAGGGTCGGGCAGCCCCAGCATTTT
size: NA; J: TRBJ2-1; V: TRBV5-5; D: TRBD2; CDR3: CASSGTSGRAHEQFF; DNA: TGTGCCAGCAGCGGGACTAGCGGGAGGGCTCATGAGCAGTTCTTC
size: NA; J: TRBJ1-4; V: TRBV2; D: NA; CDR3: CASRPLRAGSEKLFF; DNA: TGTGCCAGCAGACCCTTGAGGGCGGGTAGTGAAAAACTGTTTTTT
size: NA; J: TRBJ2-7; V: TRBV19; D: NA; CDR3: CASSIYLTETYEQYF; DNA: TGTGCCAGTAGTATCTATCTGACGGAGACCTACGAGCAGTACTTC
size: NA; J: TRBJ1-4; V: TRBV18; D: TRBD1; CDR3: CASSLETGSATNEKLFF; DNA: TGTGCCAGCTCACTCGAGACAGGGAGCGCAACTAATGAAAAACTGTTTTTT
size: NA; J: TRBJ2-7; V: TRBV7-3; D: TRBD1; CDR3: CASRQTGESYEQYF; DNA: TGTGCCAGCAGGCAAACAGGGGAGTCCTACGAGCAGTACTTC
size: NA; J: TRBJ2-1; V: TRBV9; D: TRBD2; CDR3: CASSALAENYNEQFF; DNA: TGTGCCAGCAGCGCCCTAGCGGAAAACTACAATGAGCAGTTCTTC
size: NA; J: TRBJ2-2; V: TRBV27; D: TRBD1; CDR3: CASSYSGTGSTGELFF; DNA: TGTGCCAGCAGTTATTCCGGGACAGGGAGTACCGGGGAGCTGTTTTTT
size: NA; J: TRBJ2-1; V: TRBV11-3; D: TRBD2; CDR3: CASSAELAGGPGEQFF; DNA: TGTGCCAGCAGCGCCGAACTAGCGGGAGGGCCAGGGGAGCAGTTCTTC
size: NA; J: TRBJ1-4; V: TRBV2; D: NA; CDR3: CASSVSASSEKLFF; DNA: TGTGCCAGCAGCGTAAGCGCGAGCAGCGAAAAACTGTTTTTT
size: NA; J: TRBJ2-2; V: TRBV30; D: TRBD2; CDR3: CAWAYSGMTGELFF; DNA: TGTGCCTGGGCCTATAGCGGGATGACCGGGGAGCTGTTTTTT
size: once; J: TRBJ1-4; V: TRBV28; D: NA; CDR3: CATLGDFNEKLFF; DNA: TGTGCCACCCTAGGGGATTTTAATGAAAAACTGTTTTTT
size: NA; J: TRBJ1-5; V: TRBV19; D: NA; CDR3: CASSIPPVGQPQHF; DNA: TGTGCCAGTAGTATCCCGCCCGTCGGTCAGCCCCAGCATTTT
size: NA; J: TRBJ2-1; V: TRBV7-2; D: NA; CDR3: CASSSPGTRNEQFF; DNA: TGTGCCAGCAGCTCGCCGGGGACAAGGAATGAGCAGTTCTTC
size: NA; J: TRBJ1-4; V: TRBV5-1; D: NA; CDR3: CASSAFRGPNEKLFF; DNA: TGCGCCAGCAGCGCATTCAGGGGTCCTAATGAAAAACTGTTTTTT
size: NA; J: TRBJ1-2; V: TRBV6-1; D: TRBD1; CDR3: CASSDDHRGANYGYTF; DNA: TGTGCCAGCAGTGACGACCACAGGGGAGCCAACTATGGCTACACCTTC
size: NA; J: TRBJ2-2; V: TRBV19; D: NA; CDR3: CASSTITQGGQLFF; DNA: TGTGCCAGTAGTACCATTACGCAGGGGGGGCAGCTGTTTTTT
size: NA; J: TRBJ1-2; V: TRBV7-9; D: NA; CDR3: CASSPRRTGIYGYTF; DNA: TGTGCCAGCAGCCCTCGACGTACAGGGATCTATGGCTACACCTTC
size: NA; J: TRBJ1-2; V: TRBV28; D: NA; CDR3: CASSVTGGGDYGYTF; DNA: TGTGCCAGCAGTGTTACCGGGGGTGGGGACTATGGCTACACCTTC
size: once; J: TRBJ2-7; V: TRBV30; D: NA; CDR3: CAWSAPAYEQYF; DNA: TGTGCCTGGAGTGCCCCTGCCTACGAGCAGTACTTC
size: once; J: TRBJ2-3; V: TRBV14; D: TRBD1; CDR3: CASSQRGQGTDTQYF; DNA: TGTGCCAGCAGCCAAAGGGGACAGGGAACAGATACGCAGTATTTT
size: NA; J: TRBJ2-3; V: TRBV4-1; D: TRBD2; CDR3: CASSHQASSGGTDTQYF; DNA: TGCGCCAGCAGCCACCAGGCGTCTAGCGGGGGCACAGATACGCAGTATTTT
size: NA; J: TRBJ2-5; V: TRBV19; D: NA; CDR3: CASSVVQRETQYF; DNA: TGTGCCAGTAGTGTCGTCCAACGCGAGACCCAGTACTTC
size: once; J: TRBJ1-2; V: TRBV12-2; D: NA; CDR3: CASRSLVGHPSNNYGYTF; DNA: TGTGCAAGTCGCTCCCTGGTGGGACACCCCTCGAATAACTATGGCTACACCTTC
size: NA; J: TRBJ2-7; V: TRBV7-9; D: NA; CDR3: CASSSWDNPGEQYF; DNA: TGTGCCAGCAGCTCGTGGGACAACCCGGGCGAGCAGTACTTC
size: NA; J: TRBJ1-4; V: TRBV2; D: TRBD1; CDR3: CASSSDRVNEKLFF; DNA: TGTGCCAGCAGTTCCGACAGGGTTAATGAAAAACTGTTTTTT
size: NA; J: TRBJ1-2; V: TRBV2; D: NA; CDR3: CASTISQGYYGYTF; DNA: TGTGCCAGCACTATCTCACAGGGTTACTATGGCTACACCTTC
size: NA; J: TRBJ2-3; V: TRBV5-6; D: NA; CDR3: CASSFQQIFTDTQYF; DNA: TGTGCCAGCAGCTTTCAACAGATTTTCACAGATACGCAGTATTTT
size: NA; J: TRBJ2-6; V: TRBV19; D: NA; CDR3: CASSMVWANVLTF; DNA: TGTGCCAGTAGTATGGTCTGGGCCAACGTCCTGACTTTC
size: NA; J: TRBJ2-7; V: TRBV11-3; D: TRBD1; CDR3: CASSPRQGTYEQYF; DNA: TGTGCCAGCAGCCCCCGACAGGGAACCTACGAGCAGTACTTC
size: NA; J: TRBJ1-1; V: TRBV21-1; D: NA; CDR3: CASSEKGQGQAEAFF; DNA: TGTGCCAGCAGCGAAAAGGGGCAAGGGCAGGCTGAAGCTTTCTTT
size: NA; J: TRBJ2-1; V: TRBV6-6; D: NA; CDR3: CASSRGHTGSNEQFF; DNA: TGTGCCAGCAGCCGTGGACACACAGGGAGCAATGAGCAGTTCTTC
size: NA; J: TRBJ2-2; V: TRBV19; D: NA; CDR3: CASLLERNTGELFF; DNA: TGTGCCAGCCTCCTGGAGAGGAACACCGGGGAGCTGTTTTTT
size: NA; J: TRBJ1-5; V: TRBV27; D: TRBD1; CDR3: CASNFRDRVVQPQHF; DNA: TGTGCCAGCAACTTCCGGGACAGGGTGGTGCAGCCCCAGCATTTT
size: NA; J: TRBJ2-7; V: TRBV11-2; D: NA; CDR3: CASSRTIDRAYEQYF; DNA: TGTGCCAGCAGCCGGACCATCGACCGGGCCTACGAGCAGTACTTC
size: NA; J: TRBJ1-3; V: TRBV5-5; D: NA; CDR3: CASYQANGNTIYF; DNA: TGTGCCAGTTACCAGGCTAACGGAAACACCATATATTTT
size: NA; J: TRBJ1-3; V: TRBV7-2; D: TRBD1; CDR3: CASSRQGTSGNTIYF; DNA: TGTGCCAGCAGCCGACAGGGGACCTCTGGAAACACCATATATTTT
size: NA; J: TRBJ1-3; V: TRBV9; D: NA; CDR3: CASSATGTGNTIYF; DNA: TGTGCCAGCAGCGCCACAGGGACTGGAAACACCATATATTTT
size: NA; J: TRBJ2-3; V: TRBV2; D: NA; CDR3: CASRGFRTDTQYF; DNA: TGTGCCAGCAGGGGCTTTCGCACAGATACGCAGTATTTT
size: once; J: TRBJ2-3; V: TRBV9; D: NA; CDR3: CASSARGGDTDTQYF; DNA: TGTGCCAGCAGCGCCCGAGGGGGGGACACAGATACGCAGTATTTT
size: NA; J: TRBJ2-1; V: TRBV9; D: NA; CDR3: CASSVGSGSYNEQFF; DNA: TGTGCCAGCAGCGTAGGAAGCGGTTCCTACAATGAGCAGTTCTTC
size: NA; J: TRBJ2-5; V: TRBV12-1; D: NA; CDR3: CAACPGETQYF; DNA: TGTGCCGCATGTCCCGGAGAGACCCAGTACTTC
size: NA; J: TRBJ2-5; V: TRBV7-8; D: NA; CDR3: CASSLSGGQGETQYF; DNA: TGTGCCAGCAGCTTATCCGGGGGGCAGGGAGAGACCCAGTACTTC